The following is a T cell receptor (beta chain) sequence with its context. Its antigen is undetermined. Assay used: immunoSEQ multiplex PCR; TCRdb lists only in-frame clones, some missing. The table records tens of thousands of clones, around 85% of them present only once. The source of the sample is a study of OX40 agonist ivuxolimab in advanced cancers. Study-wide background: Ivuxolimab is a fully human IgG2 antibody that activates OX40 (CD134).

Germline V gene sequence: CDR1 SEHNR, CDR2 FQNEAQ (reference sequence). The CDR3 loop spans 15 amino acids. The germline V and J ends were trimmed by 3 bases and 1 base, with 10 bases remaining between them. Study conclusions and caveats: CD8+ T cells showed, on average, more clonal expansion than CD4+ cells.

The clonotype was recovered from an adult with an advanced solid tumor such as melanoma, head and neck, liver or kidney cancer. The sample here was CD4+ or CD8+ T cells sorted from blood, taken in a trial of the OX40 agonist ivuxolimab. The rearrangement joins TRBV7-9 to TRBJ2-1; D might be TRBD2 (5 bases). CDR3 loop: CASSLRERSYNEQFF. In DNA form, the CDR3 reads TGTGCCAGCAGCTTGAGGGAGCGTTCCTACAATGAGCAGTTCTTC.